This TCR beta chain appears in the sequencing data of a study of CD8 T cells in ankylosing spondylitis (dated by TCRdb to 2016 to 2017). In terms of the full investigation: The study profiled T cell receptor beta repertoires in healthy donors and ankylosing spondylitis patients to find disease-linked TCR variants. Samples of peripheral blood were taken, and for ankylosing spondylitis patients, synovial fluid was collected as well. In total, the full study cohort was made up of 95 to 110 healthy donors and 25 ankylosing spondylitis patients.

From the cysteine through the phenylalanine, the CDR3 covers 16 amino acids. The entry retains the CDR3 DNA only, 48 bases that are in frame from base 1. The germline V gene yields LGHNA for CDR1 and YSLEER for CDR2. The trim is 0 bases for V and 7 bases for J, with a gap of 13 bases between the germline ends. With respect to this clonotype: The antigen this receptor binds is unknown. No much larger clonotype is one base removed from it; base qualities were not supplied.

The paper's findings and limits, for the study overall: Some of the motif variants had been reported before in the synovial fluid and blood of reactive arthritis patients, a finding that suggests common disease-initiation mechanisms. A TCR beta motif of eight highly homologous amino acid variants appeared characteristic of blood from ankylosing spondylitis patients. A CD8+ phenotype was shown by the disease-linked clones, which were found at relatively low frequencies in peripheral blood. The disease-linked clones were reported to be significantly enriched in matched synovial fluid samples from ankylosing spondylitis patients.

Sequencing relied on an Illumina HiSeq 2500. Quantitative 5'-RACE with molecular barcodes was the method used to prepare the TCR beta libraries. The authors processed their data as follows. A new computational method based on a probabilistic model of VDJ rearrangement was used to identify disease-linked TCR variants. The public reads were run again by TCRdb, first through fastp at Q25 and then through MiXCR, and only productive beta chains were kept. Entries are consolidated by CDR3 protein sequence, retaining the most common genes and DNA. TCRdb assigned the V and J calls; the authors' analysis was not used. The sample data list hundreds of thousands of distinct CDR3 sequences, and around 21% of these were observed just once. The ten largest clones represent around 3.2% of the sample.

The sequence joins TRBV4-3 to TRBJ1-6; the D gene remains uncertain. This clonotype originated in a female donor with ankylosing spondylitis or in good health (not recorded which). Sequenced: blood, either unsorted or a sorted T cell fraction (not recorded which). Here is the DNA: TGCGCCAGCAGCCAAGATTTTAATGTAGGGAATTCACCCCTCCACTTT. It is translated as CASSQDFNVGNSPLHF.